This TCR beta chain was sequenced in a study of OX40 agonist ivuxolimab in advanced cancers. Looking at the study overall: Ivuxolimab is a fully human IgG2 antibody that activates OX40 (CD134). Prior anti-PD-1, anti-PD-L1 or anti-CTLA-4 therapy was allowed; more than 30% had some.

Data came from immunoSEQ multiplex PCR; TCRdb stores just in-frame clones and leaves some out. Altogether 95,000 to 100,000 clones are present, around 92% being singletons, with the ten largest covering over 0.2%. Study-level results: Relative to CD4+, CD8+ T cells held more expanded clones on average.

CDR1 SGDLS and CDR2 YYNGEE come from the germline V gene. The CDR3 totals 15 residues. J was trimmed by 6 bases and V by 3 bases; bases with no gene match: 8. For this clone: What it binds is not known.

The genes are TRBV9 and TRBJ2-2; 7 positions match TRBD1. The receptor was derived from an adult with an advanced solid tumor such as melanoma, head and neck, liver or kidney cancer. The sequenced sample was CD4+ or CD8+ T cells sorted from blood, obtained in a trial of the OX40 agonist ivuxolimab. The CDR3 bases are TGTGCCAGCAGCGCCGGGACAGCCGGGGCCGGGGAGCTGTTTTTT. Residues: CASSAGTAGAGELFF.